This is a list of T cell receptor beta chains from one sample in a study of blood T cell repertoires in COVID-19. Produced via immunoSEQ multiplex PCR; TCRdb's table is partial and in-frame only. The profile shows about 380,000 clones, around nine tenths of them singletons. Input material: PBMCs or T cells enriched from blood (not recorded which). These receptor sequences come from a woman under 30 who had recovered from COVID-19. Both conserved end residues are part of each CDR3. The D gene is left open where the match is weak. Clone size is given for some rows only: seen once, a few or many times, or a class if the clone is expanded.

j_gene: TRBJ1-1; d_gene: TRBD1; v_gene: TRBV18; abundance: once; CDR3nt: TGTGCCAGCTCACCCCGGGACAGGGCTGAAGCTTTCTTT; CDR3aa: CASSPRDRAEAFF
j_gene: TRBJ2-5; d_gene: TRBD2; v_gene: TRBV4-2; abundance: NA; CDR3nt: TGTGCCAGCAGCCTCCGTAGCGGGGGGGCCGCAGAGACCCAGTACTTC; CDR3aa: CASSLRSGGAAETQYF
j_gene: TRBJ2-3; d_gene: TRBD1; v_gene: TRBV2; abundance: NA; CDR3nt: TGTGCCAGCAGCGAGACAGGGCCAGATACGCAGTATTTT; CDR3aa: CASSETGPDTQYF
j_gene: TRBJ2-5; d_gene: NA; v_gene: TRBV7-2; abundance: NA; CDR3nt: TGTGCCAGCAGCGCAGTAGGCGGGGAGACCCAGTACTTC; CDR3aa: CASSAVGGETQYF
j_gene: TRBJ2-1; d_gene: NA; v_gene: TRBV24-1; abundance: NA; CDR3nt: TGTGCCACCAGTGGCTTGAGGGGGGGATACTCCTACAATGAGCAGTTCTTC; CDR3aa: CATSGLRGGYSYNEQFF
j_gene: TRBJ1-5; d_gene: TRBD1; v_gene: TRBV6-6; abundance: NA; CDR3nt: TGTGCCAGCAGTTACTCGAACCAGGGGGCGAATCAGCCCCAGCATTTT; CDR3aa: CASSYSNQGANQPQHF
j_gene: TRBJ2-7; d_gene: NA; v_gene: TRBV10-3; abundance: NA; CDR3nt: TGTGCCATCAGGGATGGGGCACGGGCCTACGAGCAGTACTTC; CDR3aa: CAIRDGARAYEQYF
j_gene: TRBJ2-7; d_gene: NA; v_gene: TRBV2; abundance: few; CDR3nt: TGTGCCAGCAGTCGGGACTCAAACGAGCAGTACTTC; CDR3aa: CASSRDSNEQYF
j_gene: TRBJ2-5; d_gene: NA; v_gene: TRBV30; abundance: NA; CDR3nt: TGTGCCTGGAGTGTACCTCTCGGACAGCAAGAGACCCAGTACTTC; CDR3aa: CAWSVPLGQQETQYF
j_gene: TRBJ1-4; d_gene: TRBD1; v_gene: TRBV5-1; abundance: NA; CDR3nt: TGCGCCAGCAGCTTGGTTCCGGGACAGGGAAATGAAAAACTGTTTTTT; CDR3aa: CASSLVPGQGNEKLFF
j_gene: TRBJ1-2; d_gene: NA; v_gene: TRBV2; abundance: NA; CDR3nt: TGTGCCAGCAGTGAACCCCGGGACACCCGAAAGTATGGCTACACCTTC; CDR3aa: CASSEPRDTRKYGYTF
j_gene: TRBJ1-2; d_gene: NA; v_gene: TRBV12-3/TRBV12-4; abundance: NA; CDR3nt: TGTGCCAGCAGTCCGAGGACAAGCTACACCTTC; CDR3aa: CASSPRTSYTF
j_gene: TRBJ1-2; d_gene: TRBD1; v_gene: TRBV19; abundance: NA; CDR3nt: TGTGCCAGTAGTATGGACAGGGGGCGGGGCTACACCTTC; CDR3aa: CASSMDRGRGYTF
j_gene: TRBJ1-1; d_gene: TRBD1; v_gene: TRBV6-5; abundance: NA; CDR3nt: TGTGCCAGCAGTTCTTGGACAGGGGGGAGCACTGAAGCTTTCTTT; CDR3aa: CASSSWTGGSTEAFF
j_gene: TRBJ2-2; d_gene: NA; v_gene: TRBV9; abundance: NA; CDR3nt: TGTGCCAGCAGCCTCCGCGGGGGCCCGAACACCGGGGAGCTGTTTTTT; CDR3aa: CASSLRGGPNTGELFF
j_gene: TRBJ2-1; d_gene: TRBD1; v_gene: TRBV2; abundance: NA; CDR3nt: TGTGCCAGCAGTCGACAGGGCTACAATGAGCAGTTCTTC; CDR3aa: CASSRQGYNEQFF
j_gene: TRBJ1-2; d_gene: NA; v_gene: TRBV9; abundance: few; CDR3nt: TGTGCCAGCAGCGTAGGTTCAGGCCGATATGGCTACACCTTC; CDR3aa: CASSVGSGRYGYTF
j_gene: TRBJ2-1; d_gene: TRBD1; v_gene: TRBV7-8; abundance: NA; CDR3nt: TGTGCCAGCAGGTCACAGGGGGCCTCCTACAATGAGCAGTTCTTC; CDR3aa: CASRSQGASYNEQFF
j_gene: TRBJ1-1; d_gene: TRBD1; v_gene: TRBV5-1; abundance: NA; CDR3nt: TGCGCCAGCAGCTTACAGGGGGCGGCGAACACTGAAGCTTTCTTT; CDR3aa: CASSLQGAANTEAFF
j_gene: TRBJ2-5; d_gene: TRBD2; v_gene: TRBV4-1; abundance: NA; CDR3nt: TGCGCCAGCAGCCGGCCCGGGACTAGCGGGGGGGCCCAGTACTTC; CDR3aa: CASSRPGTSGGAQYF
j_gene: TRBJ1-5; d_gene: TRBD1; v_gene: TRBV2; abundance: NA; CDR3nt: TGTGCCAGCGGACAGGGAATCGGCAATCAGCCCCAGCATTTT; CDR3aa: CASGQGIGNQPQHF
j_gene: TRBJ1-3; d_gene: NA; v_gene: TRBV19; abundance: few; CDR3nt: TGTGCCAGTAGTATTGATGCAACAGCAAGCTCTGGAAACACCATATATTTT; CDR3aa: CASSIDATASSGNTIYF
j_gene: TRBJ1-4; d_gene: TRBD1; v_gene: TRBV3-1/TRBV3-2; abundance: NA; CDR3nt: TGTGCCAGCAGCCAGGGGGACAGAAGGAATGAAAAACTGTTTTTT; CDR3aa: CASSQGDRRNEKLFF
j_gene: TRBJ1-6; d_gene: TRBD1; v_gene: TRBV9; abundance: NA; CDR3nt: TGTGCCAGCAGCGCCCGACAGGGGGAATCCTATAATTCACCCCTCCACTTT; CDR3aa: CASSARQGESYNSPLHF
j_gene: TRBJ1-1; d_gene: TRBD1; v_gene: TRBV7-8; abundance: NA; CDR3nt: TGTGCCAGCAGCTTAGAAGACAGGGGGGGCACTGAAGCTTTCTTT; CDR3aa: CASSLEDRGGTEAFF
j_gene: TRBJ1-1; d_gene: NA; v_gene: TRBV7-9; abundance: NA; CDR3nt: TGTGCCAGCAGCTCCGGAGGGCAGACGTACACTGAAGCTTTCTTT; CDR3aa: CASSSGGQTYTEAFF
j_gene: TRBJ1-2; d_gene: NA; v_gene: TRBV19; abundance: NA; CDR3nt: TGTGCCAGTAGTTATCCAGAACCACCCTATGGCTACACCTTC; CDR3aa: CASSYPEPPYGYTF
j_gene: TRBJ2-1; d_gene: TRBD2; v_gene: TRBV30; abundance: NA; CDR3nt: TGTGCCTGGAGTCTTGCTAGCGGCTCCTACAATGAGCAGTTCTTC; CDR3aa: CAWSLASGSYNEQFF
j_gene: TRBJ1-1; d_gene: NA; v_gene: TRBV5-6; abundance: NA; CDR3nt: TGTGCCAGCAGCTTGGCCGAGAGGTTGGGTACCACTGAAGCTTTCTTT; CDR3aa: CASSLAERLGTTEAFF
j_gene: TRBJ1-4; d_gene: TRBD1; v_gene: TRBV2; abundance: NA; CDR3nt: TGTGCCAGCAGTGTTATGACAGGGAATGAAAAACTGTTTTTT; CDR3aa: CASSVMTGNEKLFF
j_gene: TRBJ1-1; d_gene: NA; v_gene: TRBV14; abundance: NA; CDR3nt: TGTGCCAGCAGCCTGGCAGGGAACACTAAAGCTTTCTTT; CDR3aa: CASSLAGNTKAFF
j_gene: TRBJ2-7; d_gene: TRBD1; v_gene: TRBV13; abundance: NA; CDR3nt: TGTGCCAGCAGCGCACAGGGGAGCTCCTACGAGCAGTACTTC; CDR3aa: CASSAQGSSYEQYF
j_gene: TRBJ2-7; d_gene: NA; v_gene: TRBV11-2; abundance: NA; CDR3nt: TGTGCCAGCAGCTTAGATAATAGGGGGTTAGGTAATTACGAGCAGTACTTC; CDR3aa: CASSLDNRGLGNYEQYF
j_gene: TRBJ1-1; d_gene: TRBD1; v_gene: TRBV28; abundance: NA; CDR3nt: TGTGCCAGCAGTTTCCAGGGGGAGGTGCAAGCTTTCTTT; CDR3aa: CASSFQGEVQAFF
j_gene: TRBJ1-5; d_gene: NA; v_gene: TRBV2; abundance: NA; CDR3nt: TGTGCCAGCAGTCCCCCAGGACATCCTAATCAGCCCCAGCATTTT; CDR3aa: CASSPPGHPNQPQHF
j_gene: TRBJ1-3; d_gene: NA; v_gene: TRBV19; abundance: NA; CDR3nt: TGTGCCAGTAGCTCCGGGATGCTAAACGGAAACACCATATATTTT; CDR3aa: CASSSGMLNGNTIYF
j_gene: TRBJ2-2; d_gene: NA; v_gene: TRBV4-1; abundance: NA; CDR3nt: TGCGCCAGCAGCCAAGATCTTCCCACCGGGGAGCTGTTTTTT; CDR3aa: CASSQDLPTGELFF
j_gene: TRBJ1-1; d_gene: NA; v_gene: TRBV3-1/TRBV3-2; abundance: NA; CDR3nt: TGTGCCAGCAGCCAGGGGGGGCAGTCGGGCACTGAAGCTTTCTTT; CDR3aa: CASSQGGQSGTEAFF
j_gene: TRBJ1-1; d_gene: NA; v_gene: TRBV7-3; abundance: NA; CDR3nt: TGTGCCAGCAGCTCGGAGGGGAACACTGAAGCTTTCTTT; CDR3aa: CASSSEGNTEAFF
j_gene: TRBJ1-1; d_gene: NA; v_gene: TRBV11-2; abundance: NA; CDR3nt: TGTGCCAGCAGCTTAGATCTAGGCAACACTGAAGCTTTCTTT; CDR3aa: CASSLDLGNTEAFF
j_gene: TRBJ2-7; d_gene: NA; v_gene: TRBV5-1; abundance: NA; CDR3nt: TGCGCCAGCAGCTTACTCAGGGACGAGCAGTACTTC; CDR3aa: CASSLLRDEQYF
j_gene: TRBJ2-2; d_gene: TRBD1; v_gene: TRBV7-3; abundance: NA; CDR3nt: TGTGCCAGCAGTCTCCTTTTCGACAGGGAACGTCGAAGGACCGGGGAGCTGTTTTTT; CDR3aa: CASSLLFDRERRRTGELFF
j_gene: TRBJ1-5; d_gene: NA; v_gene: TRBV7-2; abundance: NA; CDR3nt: TGTGCCAGCAGCCTCGGACTGAGGAGCAATCAGCCCCAGCATTTT; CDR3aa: CASSLGLRSNQPQHF
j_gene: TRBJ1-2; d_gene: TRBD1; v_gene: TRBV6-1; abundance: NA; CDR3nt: TGTGCCAGCAGTGTACTACCGGGACAGGGTACCCATGGCTACACCTTC; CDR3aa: CASSVLPGQGTHGYTF
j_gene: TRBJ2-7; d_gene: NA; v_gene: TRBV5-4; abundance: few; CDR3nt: TGTGCCAGCAGCTATCCGGGATTTACCTACGAGCAGTACTTC; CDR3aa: CASSYPGFTYEQYF
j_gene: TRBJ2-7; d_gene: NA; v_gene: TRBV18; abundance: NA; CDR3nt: TGTGCCAGCCTCCGATCGCCGGAGGACGAGCAGTACTTC; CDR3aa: CASLRSPEDEQYF
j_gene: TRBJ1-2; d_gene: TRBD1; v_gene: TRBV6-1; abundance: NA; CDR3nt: TGTGCCAGCAGTGAATCGGGACAGGTGGACTATGGCTACACCTTC; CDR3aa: CASSESGQVDYGYTF
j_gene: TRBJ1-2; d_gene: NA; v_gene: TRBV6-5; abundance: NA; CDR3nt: TGTGCCAGCAGCCAGGGCCACGTTGGGCTCTATGGCTACACCTTC; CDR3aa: CASSQGHVGLYGYTF
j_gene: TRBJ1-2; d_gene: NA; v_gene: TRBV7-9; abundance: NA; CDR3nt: TGTGCCAGCAGCCTCGGACACCCCGGGGGGAACTATGGCTACACCTTC; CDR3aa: CASSLGHPGGNYGYTF
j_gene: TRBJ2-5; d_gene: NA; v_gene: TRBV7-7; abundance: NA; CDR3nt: TGTGCTAGCAGCTCCGGTAACAGAAAGGAGACCCAGTACTTC; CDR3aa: CASSSGNRKETQYF
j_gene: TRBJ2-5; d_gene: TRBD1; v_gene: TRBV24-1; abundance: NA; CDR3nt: TGTGCCACCAGTGATTCCCACGGACAGGGCGGTCCCCAGTACTTC; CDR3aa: CATSDSHGQGGPQYF
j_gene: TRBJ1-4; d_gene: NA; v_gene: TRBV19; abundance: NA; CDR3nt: TGTGCCAGATTCCATGGGAGGAGGGCAACTAATGAAAAACTGTTTTTT; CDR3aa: CARFHGRRATNEKLFF
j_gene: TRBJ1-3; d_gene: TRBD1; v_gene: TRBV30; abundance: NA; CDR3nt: TGTGCCTGGAGTGTACTAGGGACAGTCTCTGGAAACACCATATATTTT; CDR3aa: CAWSVLGTVSGNTIYF
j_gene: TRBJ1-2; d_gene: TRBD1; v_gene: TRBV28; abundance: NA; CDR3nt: TGTGCCAGCAGTTCACAGGGGGCTCAGGGTTATGGCTACACCTTC; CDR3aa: CASSSQGAQGYGYTF
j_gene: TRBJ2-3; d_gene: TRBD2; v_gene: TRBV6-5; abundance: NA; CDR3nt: TGTGCCAGCAGGATGACAAGAGCGGGGGCGGATACGCAGTATTTT; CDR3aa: CASRMTRAGADTQYF